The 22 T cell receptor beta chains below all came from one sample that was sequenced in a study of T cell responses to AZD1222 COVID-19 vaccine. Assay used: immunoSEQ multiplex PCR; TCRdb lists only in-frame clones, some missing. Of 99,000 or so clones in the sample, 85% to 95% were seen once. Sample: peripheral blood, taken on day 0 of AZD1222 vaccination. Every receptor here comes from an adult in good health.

The CDR3 here is CASRPSTVKNIQYF. The CDR3 DNA reads TGTGCCAGCAGGCCTTCTACCGTCAAAAACATTCAGTACTTC. This chain links TRBV7-9 with TRBJ2-4, with no clear D. The V end was cut by 6 bases, the J end by 3 bases, with 12 bases between. Germline V gene data show CDR1 as SEHNR and CDR2 as FQNEAQ (reference sequence). The CDR3 totals 14 residues. The complete variable domain, with remaining parts taken from reference TRBV7-9 and TRBJ2-4, reads DTGVSQNPRHKITKRGQNVTFRCDPISEHNRLYWYRQTLGQGPEFLTYFQNEAQLEKSRLLSDRFSAERPKGSFSTLEIQRTEQGDSAMYLCASRPSTVKNIQYFGAGTRLSVL.

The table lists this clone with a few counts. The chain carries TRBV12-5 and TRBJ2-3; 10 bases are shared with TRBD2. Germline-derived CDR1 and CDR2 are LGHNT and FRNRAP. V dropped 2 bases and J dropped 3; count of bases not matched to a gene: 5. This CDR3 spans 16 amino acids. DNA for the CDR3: TGTGCTAGTGGTTTGACTCTAGCGGGAGTTACAGATACGCAGTATTTT. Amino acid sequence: CASGLTLAGVTDTQYF.

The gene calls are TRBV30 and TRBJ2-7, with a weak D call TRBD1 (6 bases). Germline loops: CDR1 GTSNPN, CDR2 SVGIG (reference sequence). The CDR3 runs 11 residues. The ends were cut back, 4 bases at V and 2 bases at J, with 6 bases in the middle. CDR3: CAWTGAYEQYF. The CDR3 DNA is TGTGCCTGGACAGGGGCCTACGAGCAGTACTTC.

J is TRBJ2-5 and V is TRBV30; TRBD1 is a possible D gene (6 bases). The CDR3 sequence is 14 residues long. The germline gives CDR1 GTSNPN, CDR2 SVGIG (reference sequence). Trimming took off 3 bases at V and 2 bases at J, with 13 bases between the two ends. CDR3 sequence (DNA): TGTGCCTGGAGCACAGGGACCCTGCAAGAGACCCAGTACTTC. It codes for CAWSTGTLQETQYF.

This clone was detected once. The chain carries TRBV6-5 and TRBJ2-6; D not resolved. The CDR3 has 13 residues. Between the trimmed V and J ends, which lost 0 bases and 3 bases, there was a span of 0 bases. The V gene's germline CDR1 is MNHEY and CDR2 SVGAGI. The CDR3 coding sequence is TGTGCCAGCAGTTACTCTGGGGCCAACGTCCTGACTTTC. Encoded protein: CASSYSGANVLTF.

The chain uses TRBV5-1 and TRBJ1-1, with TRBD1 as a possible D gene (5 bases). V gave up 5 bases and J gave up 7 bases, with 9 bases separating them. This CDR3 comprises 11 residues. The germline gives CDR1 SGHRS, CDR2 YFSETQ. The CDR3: CASRRGSEAFF. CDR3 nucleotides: TGCGCCAGCAGACGGGGGAGTGAAGCTTTCTTT.

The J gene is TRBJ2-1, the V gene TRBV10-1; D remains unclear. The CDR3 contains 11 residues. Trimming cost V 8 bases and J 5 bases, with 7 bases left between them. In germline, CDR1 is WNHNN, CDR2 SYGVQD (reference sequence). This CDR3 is CASGIDNEQFF. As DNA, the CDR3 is TGCGCCAGCGGGATCGACAATGAGCAGTTCTTC.

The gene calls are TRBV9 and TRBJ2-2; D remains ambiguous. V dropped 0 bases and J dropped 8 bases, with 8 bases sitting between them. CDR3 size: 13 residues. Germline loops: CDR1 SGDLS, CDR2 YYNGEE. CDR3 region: CASSVVSEGELFF. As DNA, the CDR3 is TGTGCCAGCAGCGTAGTTTCTGAGGGGGAGCTGTTTTTT.

In DNA, the CDR3 is TGTGCCAGCAGCTTAGGTCAGAAGGAGACCCAGTACTTC. It yields the protein CASSLGQKETQYF. The chain couples TRBV7-3 to TRBJ2-5, with D unresolved. From germline, CDR1 is SGHTA and CDR2 FQGTGA. The CDR3 consists of 13 residues. V was pared by 2 bases and J by 5 bases, with 9 bases between.

CDR3: CASSQVDTIIEKLFF. The DNA of the CDR3 is TGTGCCAGCAGCCAAGTCGATACAATCATTGAAAAACTGTTTTTT. The chain joins TRBV3-1 (or the pseudogene TRBV3-2) to TRBJ1-4; D uncertain. Germline CDR1 LGHDT, CDR2 YNNKEL (reference sequence). The CDR3 is 15 amino acids. V lost 1 base, J lost 7 bases, and 13 bases lay in between.

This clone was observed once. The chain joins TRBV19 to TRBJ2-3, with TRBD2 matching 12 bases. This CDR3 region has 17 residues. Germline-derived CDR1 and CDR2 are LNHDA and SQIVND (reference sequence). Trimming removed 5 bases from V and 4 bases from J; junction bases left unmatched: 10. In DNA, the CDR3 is TGTGCCAGTAGTGTCACCAGACTAGCGGGAGACTCAGATACGCAGTATTTT. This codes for CASSVTRLAGDSDTQYF. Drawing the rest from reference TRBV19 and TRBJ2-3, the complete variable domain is DGGITQSPKYLFRKEGQNVTLSCEQNLNHDAMYWYRQDPGQGLRLIYYSQIVNDFQKGDIAEGYSVSREKKESFPLTVTSAQKNPTAFYLCASSVTRLAGDSDTQYFGPGTRLTVL.

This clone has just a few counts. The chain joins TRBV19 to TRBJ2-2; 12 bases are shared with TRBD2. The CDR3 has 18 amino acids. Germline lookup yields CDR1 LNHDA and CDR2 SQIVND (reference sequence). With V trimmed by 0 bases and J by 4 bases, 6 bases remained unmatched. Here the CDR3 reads CASSIDPSGRALTGELFF. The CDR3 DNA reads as TGTGCCAGTAGTATAGATCCTAGCGGGAGGGCCCTCACCGGGGAGCTGTTTTTT.

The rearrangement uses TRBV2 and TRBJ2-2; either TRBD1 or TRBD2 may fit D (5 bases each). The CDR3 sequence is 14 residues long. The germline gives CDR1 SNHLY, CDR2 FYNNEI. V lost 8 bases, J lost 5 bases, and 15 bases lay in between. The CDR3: CASGGSRATGELFF. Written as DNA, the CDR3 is TGTGCCAGCGGGGGAAGCAGGGCGACCGGGGAGCTGTTTTTT.

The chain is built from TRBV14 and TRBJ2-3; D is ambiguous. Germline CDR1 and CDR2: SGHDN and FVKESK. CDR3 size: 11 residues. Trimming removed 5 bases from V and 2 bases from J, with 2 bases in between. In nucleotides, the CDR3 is TGTGCCAGCAGCTACACAGATACGCAGTATTTT. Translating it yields CASSYTDTQYF.

The CDR3 region is CASSWTSGSYEQYF. In DNA form, the CDR3 reads TGTGCCAGCAGTTGGACTAGCGGCTCCTACGAGCAGTACTTC. V is TRBV6-2 or TRBV6-3 and J is TRBJ2-7; TRBD2 matches 10 bases. The trim removed 4 bases at V and 0 bases at J, leaving 0 bases unmatched. The CDR3 length is 14 residues. Germline CDR1 reads MNHEY; CDR2 reads SVGEGT.

The CDR3 sequence is CASRDRGNYGYTF. For the CDR3, the DNA is TGTGCCAGTAGGGACAGGGGGAACTATGGCTACACCTTC. The chain links TRBV19 to TRBJ1-2, with 10 bases identical to TRBD1. With V trimmed by 6 bases and J by 2 bases, 0 bases remained unmatched. The germline V gene encodes CDR1 LNHDA and CDR2 SQIVND (reference sequence). This CDR3 region has 13 residues.

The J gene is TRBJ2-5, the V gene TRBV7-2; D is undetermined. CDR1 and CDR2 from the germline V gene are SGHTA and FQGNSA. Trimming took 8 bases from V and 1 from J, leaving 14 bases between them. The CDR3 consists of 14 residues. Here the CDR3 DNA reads TGTGCCAGCGCACGGGCTAGGCTCCAAGAGACCCAGTACTTC. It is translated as CASARARLQETQYF.

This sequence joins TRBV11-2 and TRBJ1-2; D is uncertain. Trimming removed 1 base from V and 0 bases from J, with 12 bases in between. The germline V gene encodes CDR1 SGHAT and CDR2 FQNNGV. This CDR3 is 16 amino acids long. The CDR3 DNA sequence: TGTGCCAGCAGCTTAGCTCAGGCAGGAGCTAACTATGGCTACACCTTC. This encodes CASSLAQAGANYGYTF.

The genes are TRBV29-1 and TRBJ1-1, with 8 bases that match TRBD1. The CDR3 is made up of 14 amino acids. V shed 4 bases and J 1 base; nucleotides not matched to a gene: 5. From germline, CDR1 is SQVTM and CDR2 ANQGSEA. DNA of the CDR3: TGCAGCGTTGTGGACAGGGTATCGAACACTGAAGCTTTCTTT. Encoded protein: CSVVDRVSNTEAFF. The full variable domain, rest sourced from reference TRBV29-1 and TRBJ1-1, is SAVISQKPSRDICQRGTSLTIQCQVDSQVTMMFWYRQQPGQSLTLIATANQGSEATYESGFVIDKFPISRPNLTFSTLTVSNMSPEDSSIYLCSVVDRVSNTEAFFGQGTRLTVV.

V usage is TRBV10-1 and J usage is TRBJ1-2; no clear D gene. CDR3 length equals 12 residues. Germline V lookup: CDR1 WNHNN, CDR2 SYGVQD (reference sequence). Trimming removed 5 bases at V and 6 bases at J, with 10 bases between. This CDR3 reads CASSRTDHGYTF. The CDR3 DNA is TGCGCCAGCAGTAGGACCGATCATGGCTACACCTTC.

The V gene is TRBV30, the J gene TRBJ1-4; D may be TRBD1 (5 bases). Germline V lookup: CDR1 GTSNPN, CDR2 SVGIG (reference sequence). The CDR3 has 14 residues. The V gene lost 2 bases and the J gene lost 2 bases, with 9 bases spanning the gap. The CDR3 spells CAWSIDSTNEKLFF. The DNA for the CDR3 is TGTGCCTGGAGTATTGACAGTACTAATGAAAAACTGTTTTTT.

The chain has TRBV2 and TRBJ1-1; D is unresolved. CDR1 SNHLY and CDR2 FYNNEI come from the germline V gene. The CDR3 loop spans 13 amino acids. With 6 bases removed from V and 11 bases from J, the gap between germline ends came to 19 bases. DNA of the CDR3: TGTGCCAGCAGCCCGAGAGTACGGGTTGGCGCTTTCTTT. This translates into CASSPRVRVGAFF.